This TCR beta chain came from a study of graft-versus-host responses after intestinal transplantation. As for the study in general: The study gave all recipients anti-thymocyte globulin induction, then tacrolimus and steroids for about 3 years. Findings and limits, study-wide: Declines in HvG clones occurring early post-transplant were associated with peak circulating GvH clone levels. Some patients had graft-donor T cell macrochimerism. In their allografts, the ratios of graft-versus-host to host-versus-graft T cell clones were high. Detection of GvH clones occurred in recipient marrow, and some had their first appearance in ileum or blood.

TCRdb's copy holds only in-frame clones and misses some; the assay was immunoSEQ multiplex PCR. The repertoire consists of just over 85,000 clones, with less than 95% occurring once and the leading ten covering about 0.4%. V was cut by 0 bases and J by 4 bases, with 13 bases left in between. Germline V CDR1 and CDR2: LGHNA, YNFKEQ. The length of the CDR3 is 16 residues. A word on this clone: Antigen unknown.

The V gene is TRBV4-2, the J gene TRBJ2-1; possibly TRBD1 for D (6 bases). The sample consisted of unstimulated CD8+ T cells sorted from spleen or lymph node cells, taken before transplant. This sequence was found in a human donor who was the organ donor for an intestinal transplant. The CDR3 DNA is TGTGCCAGCAGCCAAGAGGCCACCGACAGGTACAATGAGCAGTTCTTC. Its translation: CASSQEATDRYNEQFF.